These 29 T cell receptor beta chains came from one sample sequenced in a study of regulatory T cells in long-lasting Graves disease. Arm-PCR of CDR3 regions with iRepertoire HTBI primers generated TCR beta libraries. Using its own MiXCR run on the multiplex PCR reads, TCRdb lists one record per CDR3 protein. Found here are around 510,000 distinct CDR3 sequences, around 21% of them singletons; the top ten hold 7.8%. Time point described: persistent/refractory GD, antithyroid drugs over 5 years with positive TRAb. PBMC-extracted RNA yielded the TCR library. The sample was peripheral blood mononuclear cells (PBMCs), taken when the disease was refractory, from a patient treated with antithyroid drugs. These receptors were taken from a female donor with Graves disease.

A note on this clonotype: A much larger clone differs from this one at a single base, so this may be a read error. V is TRBV7-2 and J is TRBJ1-4, with D unresolved. This CDR3 contains 15 residues. CDR1 SGHTA and CDR2 FQGNSA come from the germline V gene. V shed 5 bases and J shed 5 bases, with 15 bases lying between them. The CDR3 sequence: CASSTGRLTNEKLFF. In DNA form, the CDR3 reads TGTGCCAGCAGCACTGGACGCTTAACCAATGAAAAACTGTTTTTT.

This sequence joins TRBV7-9 and TRBJ2-7; weak D call: TRBD2 (7 bases). The CDR3 spans 15 residues. Germline V gene sequence: CDR1 SEHNR, CDR2 FQNEAQ (reference sequence). V dropped 4 bases and J dropped 1 base, with 14 bases sitting between them. CDR3 in amino acids: CASSSGGFNSYEQYF. For the CDR3, the DNA is TGTGCCAGCAGCTCGGGGGGCTTCAATTCCTACGAGCAGTACTTC.

This clonotype has at least ten counts. The rearrangement links TRBV10-3 to TRBJ2-7, with TRBD1 matching over 8 bases. The CDR3 has 15 amino acids. Per the germline V gene, CDR1 is ENHRY and CDR2 is SYGVKD. J gave up 7 bases and V 6 bases, and 14 bases lay outside the gene matches. CDR3 in DNA: TGTGCCATCAGAGCTGGGGGGACAGGAGTGGGGGAGCAGTACTTC. Amino acids: CAIRAGGTGVGEQYF.

The V call is TRBV3-1, the J call TRBJ2-1; D is unclear. The CDR3 spans 14 residues. V shed 4 bases and J shed 11 bases, with 18 bases lying between them. The germline CDR1 and CDR2 sequences are LGHDT and YNNKEL (reference sequence). CDR3 coding DNA: TGTGCCAGCAGCCTCGGACCTGAGGCTCCAAAGCAGTTCTTC. Translating gives CASSLGPEAPKQFF.

Concerning this clonotype itself: A much larger clone differs from this one at a single base, so this may be a read error. The chain employs TRBV6-1 and TRBJ1-1; 7 nucleotides agree with TRBD1. Germline V gene data show CDR1 as MNHNS and CDR2 as SASEGT. This CDR3 spans 17 amino acids. V shed 5 bases, J shed 0 bases, and the junction held 12 bases outside the gene matches. The DNA of the CDR3 is TGTGCCAGCAGTCATCGGGACAGCCAAACCATGAACACTGAAGCTTTCTTT. It is translated as CASSHRDSQTMNTEAFF.

In this sample, this clonotype turned up many times. V and J are TRBV3-1 and TRBJ2-5, with TRBD2 as a possible D gene (6 bases). This CDR3 region has 15 residues. V shed 0 bases and J shed 9 bases, with 17 bases lying between them. Germline assignment: CDR1 LGHDT and CDR2 YNNKEL (reference sequence). CDR3 bases: TGTGCCAGCAGCCAAGATGGAGTAGCGGCACGGCCCCAGTACTTC. This sequence encodes CASSQDGVAARPQYF.

This clonotype was observed at least ten times. V usage is TRBV27 and J usage is TRBJ2-5; 9 nucleotides agree with TRBD1. Germline-derived CDR1 and CDR2 are MNHEY and SMNVEV (reference sequence). The CDR3 spans 14 residues. The J segment lost 4 bases and the V segment lost 4 bases, leaving 4 bases of the junction unmatched. CDR3 protein: CASSSQGAGETQYF. The CDR3, as DNA: TGTGCCAGCAGTTCACAGGGGGCGGGAGAGACCCAGTACTTC.

This clonotype was counted between two and nine times. The chain has TRBV6-1 and TRBJ2-7; TRBD2 aligns across 8 bases. In germline, CDR1 is MNHNS, CDR2 SASEGT. The CDR3 totals 15 residues. The J segment lost 3 bases and the V segment lost 6 bases, leaving 10 bases of the junction unmatched. The CDR3 DNA follows: TGTGCCAGCAGACGGCGGGAGGCACTCGTCTACGAGCAGTACTTC. This gives the protein CASRRREALVYEQYF.

This clonotype was recorded at least ten times. V and J are TRBV28 and TRBJ2-5, with 9 bases lining up with TRBD2. In germline, CDR1 is MDHEN, CDR2 SYDVKM. With V trimmed by 3 bases and J by 8 bases, 4 bases remained unmatched. The CDR3 covers 13 residues. In DNA form, the CDR3 reads TGTGCCAGCAGTTTTGGTCTAGCGGGAACCCAGTACTTC. Encoded protein: CASSFGLAGTQYF.

V is TRBV19 and J is TRBJ2-7; D may be TRBD1 or TRBD2 (5 bases each). This CDR3 is 16 amino acids long. CDR1 and CDR2 (germline): LNHDA, SQIVND (reference sequence). With 1 base removed from V and 6 bases from J, the gap between germline ends came to 19 bases. This CDR3 is CASSIVGTSQLREQYF. The CDR3 DNA sequence: TGTGCCAGTAGTATAGTAGGGACCTCTCAACTCCGCGAGCAGTACTTC.

This clonotype has more than one count but fewer than ten. The V gene is TRBV7-9, the J gene TRBJ2-7; a possible D gene is TRBD1 (5 bases). CDR1 SEHNR and CDR2 FQNEAQ come from the germline V gene (reference sequence). The CDR3 spans 15 residues. V was shortened by 1 base and J by 6 bases, with 16 bases between the two germline ends. The CDR3 spells CASSLGGSPTGEQYF. CDR3 nucleotides: TGTGCCAGCAGCTTAGGGGGCAGCCCGACGGGCGAGCAGTACTTC.

The rearrangement joins TRBV7-8 to TRBJ2-1, with D maybe TRBD1 (5 bases). V lost 6 bases to trimming and J lost 0 bases, with 12 bases between them. This CDR3 comprises 15 residues. Per germline, CDR1 SGHVS and CDR2 FQNEAQ. CDR3 region: CASSFDSLSYNEQFF. The CDR3 coding sequence is TGTGCCAGCAGTTTTGACAGTCTCTCCTACAATGAGCAGTTCTTC.

The chain joins TRBV27 to TRBJ1-2, with D perhaps TRBD1 (6 bases). Looked up from germline, CDR1 is MNHEY and CDR2 is SMNVEV (reference sequence). V was trimmed by 5 bases and J by 2 bases, leaving 15 bases between them. The CDR3 consists of 15 residues. CDR3 DNA sequence: TGTGCCAGCAGTACAGGGCGGTCGGTAAACTATGGCTACACCTTC. It codes for CASSTGRSVNYGYTF.

This chain links TRBV4-1 with TRBJ2-5; 7 bases are a match to TRBD2. V gave up 0 bases and J gave up 1 base; unmatched junction bases: 8. This CDR3 is built from 17 residues. Germline-derived CDR1 and CDR2 are MGHRA and YSYEKL. CDR3 DNA sequence: TGCGCCAGCAGCCAAGAGGGGGGGAAACGGTTCCAAGAGACCCAGTACTTC. It specifies CASSQEGGKRFQETQYF.

The table lists this clonotype with a few counts. V and J are TRBV5-1 and TRBJ2-7, with 8 bases fitting TRBD2. The V gene end was trimmed by 2 bases and the J gene end by 6 bases; junction bases not matched to a gene: 10. CDR1 is SGHRS and CDR2 is YFSETQ in the germline V gene. The CDR3 totals 15 residues. CDR3 DNA: TGCGCCAGCAGCTTCGTAAGCGGGAGCTCTCGCGAGCAGTACTTC. Translated: CASSFVSGSSREQYF.

There are many counts of this clonotype. This chain uses TRBV24-1 with TRBJ1-4; 7 nucleotides align to TRBD1. J was trimmed by 4 bases and V by 4 bases; bases with no gene match: 8. CDR3 length: 16 residues. Germline lookup yields CDR1 KGHDR and CDR2 SFDVKD. This CDR3 reads CATSDRDRDLNEKLFF. Here the CDR3 DNA reads TGTGCCACCAGTGACAGAGACAGGGACCTTAATGAAAAACTGTTTTTT.

This chain connects TRBV5-4 to TRBJ1-2, with D unclear. The CDR3 spans 11 residues. V lost 2 bases and J 8 bases, leaving 7 bases between the germline ends. Germline-derived CDR1 and CDR2 are SGHNT and YYREEE (reference sequence). For the CDR3, the DNA is TGTGCCAGCAGCTTCGGGGAAGGCTACACCTTC. Protein sequence: CASSFGEGYTF. Full variable domain (rest looked up from reference TRBV5-4 and TRBJ1-2): ETGVTQSPTHLIKTRGQQVTLRCSSQSGHNTVSWYQQALGQGPQFIFQYYREEENGRGNFPPRFSGLQFPNYSSELNVNALELDDSALYLCASSFGEGYTFGSGTRLTVV.

This clonotype was seen at least ten times. The V gene is TRBV7-2, the J gene TRBJ2-7, with D possibly being TRBD2 (7 bases). Trimming took 5 bases from V and 4 from J, leaving 18 bases between them. The CDR3 covers 15 residues. Germline CDR1 reads SGHTA; CDR2 reads FQGNSA. The CDR3: CASSPQGRETYEQYF. In DNA form, the CDR3 reads TGTGCCAGCAGCCCCCAGGGGAGGGAGACGTACGAGCAGTACTTC. The variable domain in full, completed from reference TRBV7-2 and TRBJ2-7, reads GAGVSQSPSNKVTEKGKDVELRCDPISGHTALYWYRQSLGQGLEFLIYFQGNSAPDKSGLPSDRFSAERTGGSVSTLTIQRTQQEDSAVYLCASSPQGRETYEQYFGPGTRLTVT.

This clonotype was recorded at least ten times. The genes are TRBV6-1 and TRBJ2-7; D call uncertain. V dropped 3 bases and J dropped 5 bases, with 8 bases sitting between them. CDR1 and CDR2 from the germline V gene are MNHNS and SASEGT. There are 12 residues in the CDR3. CDR3 sequence: CASSDTTDEQYF. For the CDR3, the DNA is TGTGCCAGCAGTGACACTACAGACGAGCAGTACTTC.

This clonotype turned up a few times. V usage is TRBV9 and J usage is TRBJ1-2; D is possibly TRBD1 (6 bases). CDR3 size: 14 residues. In germline, CDR1 is SGDLS, CDR2 YYNGEE. Trimming took off 3 bases at V and 7 bases at J, with 16 bases between the two ends. The CDR3 nucleotides are TGTGCCAGCAGCGCCCAAGCGGGGGCGAGTGGCTACACCTTC. This gives the protein CASSAQAGASGYTF.

This clonotype appeared a few times. This sequence joins TRBV7-9 and TRBJ2-4; no clear D. V was shortened by 5 bases and J by 2 bases, with 13 bases between the two germline ends. Germline assignment: CDR1 SEHNR and CDR2 FQNEAQ (reference sequence). The CDR3 is 15 amino acids. This chain's CDR3 is CASSTYSGPKNIQYF. Here the CDR3 DNA reads TGTGCCAGCAGCACCTACTCGGGCCCCAAAAACATTCAGTACTTC.

The chain couples TRBV19 to TRBJ1-1, with D uncertain. Per germline, CDR1 LNHDA and CDR2 SQIVND (reference sequence). The CDR3 has 13 residues. Trimming took 3 bases from V and 3 from J, leaving 8 bases between them. In DNA form, the CDR3 reads TGTGCCAGTAGTATGGAAGGGTACACTGAAGCTTTCTTT. It encodes CASSMEGYTEAFF.

The rearrangement joins TRBV6-1 to TRBJ1-6; 7 bases match TRBD1. V was clipped by 10 bases and J by 6 bases; unmatched bases: 9. The CDR3 extends over 14 amino acids. From germline, CDR1 is MNHNS and CDR2 SASEGT. CDR3 residues: CATKRGLFNSPLHF. Here the CDR3 DNA reads TGTGCCACCAAGAGGGGGCTCTTTAATTCACCCCTCCACTTT.

This clonotype appeared a few times. The chain couples TRBV20-1 to TRBJ2-7; 7 nucleotides agree with TRBD2. This CDR3 contains 13 residues. J lost 6 bases, V lost 8 bases, and 13 bases had no gene match. Per germline, CDR1 DFQATT and CDR2 SNEGSKA (reference sequence). The CDR3 sequence: CSTPGLGSIEQYF. The CDR3 DNA is TGCAGTACCCCAGGACTAGGGTCGATCGAGCAGTACTTC.

The V and J genes are TRBV12-3 or TRBV12-4 and TRBJ2-1; 11 bases match TRBD2. V lost 6 bases and J lost 4; bases outside the gene matches: 8. CDR3 length: 16 residues. CDR3 coding DNA: TGTGCCAGCAGCCCCGGGCTAGCGGGAGGTTACAATGAGCAGTTCTTC. Residues: CASSPGLAGGYNEQFF.

This clonotype came up many times. The genes are TRBV29-1 and TRBJ2-7; the match to TRBD2 covers 10 bases. Per germline, CDR1 SQVTM and CDR2 ANQGSEA. The CDR3 extends over 14 amino acids. Trimming cost V 6 bases and J 5 bases; bases outside gene matches: 10. The CDR3 DNA is TGCAGCGTCTCAATAGCGGGAGGAAGACACGAGCAGTACTTC. Protein product: CSVSIAGGRHEQYF.

The V call is TRBV7-9, the J call TRBJ1-2, with 7 bases matching TRBD1. The CDR3 contains 13 residues. The trim removed 5 bases at V and 4 bases at J, leaving 4 bases unmatched. CDR1 is SEHNR, CDR2 FQNEAQ, per germline (reference sequence). The CDR3 protein is CASSQGVSYGYTF. The CDR3 DNA follows: TGTGCCAGCAGCCAGGGGGTCAGCTATGGCTACACCTTC.

The chain is built from TRBV5-6 and TRBJ1-1; D is undetermined. The V and J ends lost 4 bases and 3 bases respectively, with 13 bases between them. Germline assignment: CDR1 SGHDT and CDR2 YYEEEE. The CDR3 is made up of 14 amino acids. As DNA, the CDR3 is TGTGCCAGCAGCACCTGGACGAGGGACACTGAAGCTTTCTTT. This gives the protein CASSTWTRDTEAFF.

This clonotype was counted many times. The V and J genes are TRBV9 and TRBJ2-5, with TRBD2 as a possible D gene (5 bases). This CDR3 is built from 14 residues. The germline V gene encodes CDR1 SGDLS and CDR2 YYNGEE. The CDR3 bases are TGTGCGACAAGCCCGGGCCTAGCACAAGAGACCCAGTACTTC. It specifies CATSPGLAQETQYF.